What follows describes a single T cell receptor (beta chain). The data were taken from a study of blood T cell repertoires in COVID-19. On the study more broadly: The cDNA or gDNA used as material had been derived from T cells, B-cell-depleted T cells, or PBMCs.

Per the authors' pipeline: Estimated nucleated cell counts came from reference gene primer amplification. Profiling relied on immunoSEQ multiplex PCR, and the TCRdb table lists in-frame clones only, not all of them. V and J calls and clone size are as listed in that table; D and trimming were resolved from the DNA. The sample lists roughly 100,000 clones; 87% were seen once. V lost 3 bases, J lost 5 bases, and 13 bases lay in between. The length of the CDR3 is 14 residues. Germline CDR1 reads KGHSH; CDR2 reads LQKENI. The origin of this receptor is a woman in her forties or fifties with COVID-19, enrolled during active disease. The gene calls are TRBV18 and TRBJ2-5, with D hard to call. The sample was peripheral blood. CDR3: CASSPVPARETQYF. The DNA for the CDR3 is TGTGCCAGCTCACCTGTCCCGGCGAGGGAGACCCAGTACTTC. Full variable domain (missing parts from reference TRBV18 and TRBJ2-5): NAGVMQNPRHLVRRRGQEARLRCSPMKGHSHVYWYRQLPEEGLKFMVYLQKENIIDESGMPKERFSAEFPKEGPSILRIQQVVRGDSAAYFCASSPVPARETQYFGPGTRLLVL.